The present T cell receptor (beta chain) was sequenced within a study of T cells after yellow fever vaccination. Broader study findings: The CD4 and CD8 compartments had a small share of their clonotypes in common. Weaker overall was a secondary response that nonetheless peaked faster, on day 5 versus 15.

With 0 bases removed from V and 0 bases from J, the gap between germline ends came to 12 bases. Germline V gives CDR1 LGHNA, CDR2 YSLEER. The CDR3 is 17 residues long. TCRdb recomputed calls from the 5' RACE reads with MiXCR, one row per CDR3 protein. The sample carries some 220,000 distinct CDR3 sequences, approximately 3% recorded once. A remark on this clonotype: What it binds is not known.

This sequence originates from a man aged 18 to 29 who received the YFV17D yellow fever vaccine. The starting material was CD4+ T cells sorted from PBMCs, obtained 10 days after the yellow fever booster vaccination. The rearrangement uses TRBV4-3 and TRBJ2-1; the D call may be TRBD1 or TRBD2 (5 bases each). CDR3 region: CASSQDGDPSSYNEQFF. The CDR3 DNA follows: TGCGCCAGCAGCCAAGATGGGGACCCGAGCTCCTACAATGAGCAGTTCTTC.